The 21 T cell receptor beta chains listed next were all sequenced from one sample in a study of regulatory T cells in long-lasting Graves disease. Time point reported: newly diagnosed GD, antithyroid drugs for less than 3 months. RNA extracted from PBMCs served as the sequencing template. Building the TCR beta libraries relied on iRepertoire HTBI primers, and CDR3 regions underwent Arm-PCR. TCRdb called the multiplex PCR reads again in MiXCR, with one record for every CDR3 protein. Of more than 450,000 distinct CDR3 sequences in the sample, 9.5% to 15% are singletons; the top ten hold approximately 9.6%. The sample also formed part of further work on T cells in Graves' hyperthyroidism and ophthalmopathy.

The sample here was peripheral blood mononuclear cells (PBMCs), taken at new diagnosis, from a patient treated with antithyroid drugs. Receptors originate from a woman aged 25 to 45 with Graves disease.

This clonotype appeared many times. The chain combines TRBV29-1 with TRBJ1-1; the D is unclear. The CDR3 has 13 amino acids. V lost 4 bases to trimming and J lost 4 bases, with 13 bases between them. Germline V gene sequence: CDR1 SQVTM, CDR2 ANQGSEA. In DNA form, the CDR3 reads TGCAGCGTTGCAGGCCAGTCGGGCACTGAAGCTTTCTTT. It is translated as CSVAGQSGTEAFF.

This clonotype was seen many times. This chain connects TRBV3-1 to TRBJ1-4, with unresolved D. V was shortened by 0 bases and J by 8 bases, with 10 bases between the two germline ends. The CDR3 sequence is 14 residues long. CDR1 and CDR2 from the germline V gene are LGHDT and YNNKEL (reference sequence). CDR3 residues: CASSQELLGEKLFF. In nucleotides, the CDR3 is TGTGCCAGCAGCCAAGAGCTTCTCGGGGAAAAACTGTTTTTT. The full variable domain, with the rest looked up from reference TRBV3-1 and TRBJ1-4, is DTAVSQTPKYLVTQMGNDKSIKCEQNLGHDTMYWYKQDSKKFLKIMFSYNNKELIINETVPNRFSPKSPDKAHLNLHINSLELGDSAVYFCASSQELLGEKLFFGSGTQLSVL.

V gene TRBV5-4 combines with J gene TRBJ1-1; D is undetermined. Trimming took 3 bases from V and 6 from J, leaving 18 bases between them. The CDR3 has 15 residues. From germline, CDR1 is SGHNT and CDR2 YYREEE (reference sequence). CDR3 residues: CASSYKDRFNAEAFF. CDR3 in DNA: TGTGCCAGCAGCTATAAGGACCGTTTCAACGCTGAAGCTTTCTTT.

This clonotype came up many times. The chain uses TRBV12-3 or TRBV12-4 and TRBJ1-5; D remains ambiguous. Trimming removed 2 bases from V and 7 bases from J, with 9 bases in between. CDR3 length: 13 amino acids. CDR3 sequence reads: CASSLLSSQPQHF. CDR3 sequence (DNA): TGTGCCAGCAGTTTATTATCGAGCCAGCCCCAGCATTTT.

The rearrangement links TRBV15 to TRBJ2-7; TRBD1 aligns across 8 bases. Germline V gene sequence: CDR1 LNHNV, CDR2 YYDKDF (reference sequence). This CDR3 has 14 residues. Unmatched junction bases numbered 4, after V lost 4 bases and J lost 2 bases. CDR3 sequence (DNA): TGTGCCACCAGCACAGGGGGCGAAACCTACGAGCAGTACTTC. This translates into CATSTGGETYEQYF.

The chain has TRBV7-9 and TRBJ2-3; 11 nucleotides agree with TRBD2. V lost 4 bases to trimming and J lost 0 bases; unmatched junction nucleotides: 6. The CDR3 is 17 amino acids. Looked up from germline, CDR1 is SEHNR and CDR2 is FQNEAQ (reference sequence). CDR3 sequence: CASSSGLAALSTDTQYF. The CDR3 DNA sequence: TGTGCCAGCAGCTCGGGACTAGCGGCCCTAAGCACAGATACGCAGTATTTT.

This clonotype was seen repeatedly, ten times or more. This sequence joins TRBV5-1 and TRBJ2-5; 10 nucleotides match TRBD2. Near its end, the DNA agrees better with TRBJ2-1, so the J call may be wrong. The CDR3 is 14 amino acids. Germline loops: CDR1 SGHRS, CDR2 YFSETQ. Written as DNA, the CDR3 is TGCGCCAGCAGTAAGCGGGAGGGCCGGAATGAGCAGTTCTTC. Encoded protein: CASSKREGRNEQFF.

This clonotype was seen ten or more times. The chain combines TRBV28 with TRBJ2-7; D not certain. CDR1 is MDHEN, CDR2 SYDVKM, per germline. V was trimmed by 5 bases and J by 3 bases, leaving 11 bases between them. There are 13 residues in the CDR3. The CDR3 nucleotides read TGTGCCAGCAGTAGTGCAGTTAACTACGAGCAGTACTTC. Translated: CASSSAVNYEQYF.

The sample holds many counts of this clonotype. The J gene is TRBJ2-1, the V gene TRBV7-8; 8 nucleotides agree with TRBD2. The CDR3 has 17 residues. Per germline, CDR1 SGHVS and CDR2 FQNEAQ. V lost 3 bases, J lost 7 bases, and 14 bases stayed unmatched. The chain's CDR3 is CASSFSRVGGRRNEQFF. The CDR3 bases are TGTGCCAGCAGCTTCAGTAGGGTGGGCGGGAGGAGGAATGAGCAGTTCTTC. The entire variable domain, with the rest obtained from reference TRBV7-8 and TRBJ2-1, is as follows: GAGVSQSPRYKVAKRGQDVALRCDPISGHVSLFWYQQALGQGPEFLTYFQNEAQLDKSGLPSDRFFAERPEGSVSTLKIQRTQQEDSAVYLCASSFSRVGGRRNEQFFGPGTRLTVL.

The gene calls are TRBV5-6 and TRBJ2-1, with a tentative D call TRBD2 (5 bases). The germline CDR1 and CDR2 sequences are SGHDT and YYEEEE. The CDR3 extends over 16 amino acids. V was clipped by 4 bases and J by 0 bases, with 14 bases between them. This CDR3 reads CASSRKGGSSYNEQFF. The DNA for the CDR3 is TGTGCCAGCAGCCGGAAGGGTGGGAGCTCCTACAATGAGCAGTTCTTC.

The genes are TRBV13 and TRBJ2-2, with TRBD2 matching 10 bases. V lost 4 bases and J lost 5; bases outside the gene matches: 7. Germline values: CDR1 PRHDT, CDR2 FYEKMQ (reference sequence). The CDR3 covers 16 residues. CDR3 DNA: TGTGCCAGCAGCTCCCCTAGCGGGAGATGGACCGGGGAGCTGTTTTTT. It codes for CASSSPSGRWTGELFF. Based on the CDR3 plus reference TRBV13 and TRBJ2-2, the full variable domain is AAGVIQSPRHLIKEKRETATLKCYPIPRHDTVYWYQQGPGQDPQFLISFYEKMQSDKGSIPDRFSAQQFSDYHSELNMSSLELGDSALYFCASSSPSGRWTGELFFGEGSRLTVL.

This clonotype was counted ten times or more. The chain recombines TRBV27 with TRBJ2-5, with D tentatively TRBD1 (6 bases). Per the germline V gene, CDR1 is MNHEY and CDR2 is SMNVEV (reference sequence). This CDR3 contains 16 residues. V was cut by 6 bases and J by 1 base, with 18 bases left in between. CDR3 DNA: TGTGCCAGCAGCCCCGGAAGGACAGCGACCCAAGAGACCCAGTACTTC. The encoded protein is CASSPGRTATQETQYF.

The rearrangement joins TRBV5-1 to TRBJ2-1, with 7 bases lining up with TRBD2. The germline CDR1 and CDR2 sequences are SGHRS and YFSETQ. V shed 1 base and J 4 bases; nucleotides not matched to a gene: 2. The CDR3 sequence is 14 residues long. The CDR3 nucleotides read TGCGCCAGCAGCTTGAATAGCGGGTACAATGAGCAGTTCTTC. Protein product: CASSLNSGYNEQFF.

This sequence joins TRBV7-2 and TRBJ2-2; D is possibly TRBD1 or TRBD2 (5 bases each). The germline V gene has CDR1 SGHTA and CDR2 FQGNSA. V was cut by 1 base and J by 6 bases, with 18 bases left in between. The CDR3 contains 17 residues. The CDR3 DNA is TGTGCCAGCAGCTTAGGAGGGGTCTTGCCCCTCTCCGGGGAGCTGTTTTTT. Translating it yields CASSLGGVLPLSGELFF.

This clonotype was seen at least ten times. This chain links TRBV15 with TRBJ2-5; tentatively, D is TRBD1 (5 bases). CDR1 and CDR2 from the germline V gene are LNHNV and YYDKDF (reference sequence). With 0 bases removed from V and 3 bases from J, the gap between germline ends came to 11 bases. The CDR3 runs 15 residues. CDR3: CATSREKGIKETQYF. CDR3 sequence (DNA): TGTGCCACCAGCAGAGAGAAGGGGATCAAAGAGACCCAGTACTTC.

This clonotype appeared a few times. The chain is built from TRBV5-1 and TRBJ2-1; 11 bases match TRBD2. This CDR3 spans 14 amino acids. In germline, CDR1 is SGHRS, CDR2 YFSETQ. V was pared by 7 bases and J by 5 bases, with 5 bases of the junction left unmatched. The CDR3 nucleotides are TGCGCCAGCGGTTCGGGACTAGCGGACAATGAGCAGTTCTTC. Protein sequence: CASGSGLADNEQFF. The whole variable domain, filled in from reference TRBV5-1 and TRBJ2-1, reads KAGVTQTPRYLIKTRGQQVTLSCSPISGHRSVSWYQQTPGQGLQFLFEYFSETQRNKGNFPGRFSGRQFSNSRSEMNVSTLELGDSALYLCASGSGLADNEQFFGPGTRLTVL.

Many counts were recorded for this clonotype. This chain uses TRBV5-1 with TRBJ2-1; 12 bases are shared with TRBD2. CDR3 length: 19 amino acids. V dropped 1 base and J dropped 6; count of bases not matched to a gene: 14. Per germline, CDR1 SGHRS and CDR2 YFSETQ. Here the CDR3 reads CASSLPRTSGTGHGNEQFF. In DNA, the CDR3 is TGCGCCAGCAGCTTGCCCCGGACTAGCGGGACAGGGCATGGCAATGAGCAGTTCTTC. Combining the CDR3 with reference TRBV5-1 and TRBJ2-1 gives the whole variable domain KAGVTQTPRYLIKTRGQQVTLSCSPISGHRSVSWYQQTPGQGLQFLFEYFSETQRNKGNFPGRFSGRQFSNSRSEMNVSTLELGDSALYLCASSLPRTSGTGHGNEQFFGPGTRLTVL.

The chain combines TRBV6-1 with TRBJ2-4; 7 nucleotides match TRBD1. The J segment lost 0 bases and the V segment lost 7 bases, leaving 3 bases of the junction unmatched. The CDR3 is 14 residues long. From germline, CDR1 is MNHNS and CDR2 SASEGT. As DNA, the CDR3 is TGTGCCAGCAAGGGACAGCAAGCCAAAAACATTCAGTACTTC. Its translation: CASKGQQAKNIQYF.

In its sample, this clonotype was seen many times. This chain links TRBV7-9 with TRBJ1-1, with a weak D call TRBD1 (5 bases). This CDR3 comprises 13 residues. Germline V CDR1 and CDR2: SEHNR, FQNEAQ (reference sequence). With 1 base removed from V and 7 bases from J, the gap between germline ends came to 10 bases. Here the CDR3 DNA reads TGTGCCAGCAGCTTAGGAGGGGCTATTGAAGCTTTCTTT. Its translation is CASSLGGAIEAFF.

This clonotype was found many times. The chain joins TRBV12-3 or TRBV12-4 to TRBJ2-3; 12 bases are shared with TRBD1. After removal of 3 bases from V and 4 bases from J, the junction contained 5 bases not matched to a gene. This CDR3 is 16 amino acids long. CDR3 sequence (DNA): TGTGCCAGCAGTTTCCGGGACAGGGGGCGGGCAGATACGCAGTATTTT. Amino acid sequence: CASSFRDRGRADTQYF.

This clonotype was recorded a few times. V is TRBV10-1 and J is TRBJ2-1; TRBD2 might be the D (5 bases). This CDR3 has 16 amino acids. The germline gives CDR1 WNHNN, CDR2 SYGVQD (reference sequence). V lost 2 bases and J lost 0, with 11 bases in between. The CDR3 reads CASSEEAGSSYNEQFF. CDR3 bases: TGCGCCAGCAGTGAGGAGGCGGGCAGCTCCTACAATGAGCAGTTCTTC.